The 12 T cell receptor beta chains given below trace back to one sample, sequenced in a study of OX40 agonist ivuxolimab in advanced cancers. Only in-frame clones appear in the TCRdb table, and some are missing; sequencing was by immunoSEQ multiplex PCR. Of about 66,000 clones in the sample, roughly 90% are singletons; the top ten hold around 2.8%. Sequenced material: CD4+ or CD8+ T cells sorted from blood, taken in a trial of the OX40 agonist ivuxolimab. The receptors were sampled from an adult with an advanced solid tumor such as melanoma, head and neck, liver or kidney cancer.

A word on this clone: One end of the junction is discordant with germline, which a read error may explain. The V gene is TRBV6-1, the J gene TRBJ2-3; tentatively, D is TRBD1 or TRBD2 (6 bases each). The germline V gene has CDR1 MNHNS and CDR2 SASEGT. This CDR3 comprises 16 residues. CDR3: CASREVKGGRADTQYF. CDR3 DNA: TGTGCCAGCAGGGAAGTGAAGGGGGGTAGGGCAGATACGCAGTATTTT.

This sequence joins TRBV5-5 and TRBJ1-1; D may be TRBD1 (6 bases). Germline CDR1 is SGHKS and CDR2 is YYEKEE (reference sequence). The ends were cut back, 4 bases at V and 7 bases at J, with 17 bases in the middle. This CDR3 spans 14 amino acids. The CDR3 sequence: CASSPSNRVDEAFF. The CDR3, as DNA: TGTGCCAGCAGCCCCTCTAACAGGGTGGATGAAGCTTTCTTT.

The rearrangement links TRBV7-9 to TRBJ2-7; D uncertain. The CDR3 has 12 amino acids. CDR1 and CDR2 (germline): SEHNR, FQNEAQ (reference sequence). Trimming stripped 5 bases from V and 0 bases from J, with 5 bases between. CDR3 in amino acids: CASSPSSYEQYF. As DNA, the CDR3 is TGTGCCAGCAGCCCTAGCTCCTACGAGCAGTACTTC. Drawing the rest from reference TRBV7-9 and TRBJ2-7, the complete variable domain is DTGVSQNPRHKITKRGQNVTFRCDPISEHNRLYWYRQTLGQGPEFLTYFQNEAQLEKSRLLSDRFSAERPKGSFSTLEIQRTEQGDSAMYLCASSPSSYEQYFGPGTRLTVT.

The chain joins TRBV5-4 to TRBJ1-4, with 8 nucleotides matching TRBD1. With 5 bases clipped from V and 8 bases from J, the junction kept 11 bases outside the gene matches. Germline V lookup: CDR1 SGHNT, CDR2 YYREEE (reference sequence). CDR3 length equals 15 residues. CDR3 loop: CASRQTGTGSEKLFF. The CDR3, as DNA: TGTGCCAGCAGGCAAACCGGGACAGGAAGCGAAAAACTGTTTTTT.

This rearrangement joins TRBV4-2 to TRBJ2-1; D perhaps matches TRBD1 (5 bases). This CDR3 has 19 amino acids. V lost 0 bases and J lost 2, with 20 bases in between. Per germline, CDR1 LGHNA and CDR2 YNFKEQ. The CDR3 DNA reads TGTGCCAGCAGCCAAGATTTTCAGGGTTCGGCCTCGGCCTACAATGAGCAGTTCTTC. Translated, it gives CASSQDFQGSASAYNEQFF.

The DNA for the CDR3 is TGTGCCAGTAGCAGGGACAGGGTCCCCTACAATGAGCAGTTCTTC. Its translation is CASSRDRVPYNEQFF. The V call is TRBV19, the J call TRBJ2-1; TRBD1 matches at 9 bases. This CDR3 region has 15 residues. J was trimmed by 2 bases and V by 6 bases; bases with no gene match: 5. The germline V gene encodes CDR1 LNHDA and CDR2 SQIVND (reference sequence).

The chain recombines TRBV6-5 with TRBJ2-3; 8 positions agree with TRBD1. The V gene's germline CDR1 is MNHEY and CDR2 SVGAGI. With 2 bases clipped from V and 2 bases from J, the junction kept 6 bases outside the gene matches. This CDR3 is built from 16 residues. The CDR3 protein is CASSYLGQGATDTQYF. The DNA of the CDR3 is TGTGCCAGCAGTTACCTGGGGCAGGGGGCCACAGATACGCAGTATTTT.

V usage is TRBV2 and J usage is TRBJ2-5; D gene unclear. The V gene's germline CDR1 is SNHLY and CDR2 FYNNEI. Trimming removed 7 bases at V and 5 bases at J, with 14 bases between. The CDR3 spans 13 residues. CDR3: CASKVANGETQYF. CDR3 nucleotides: TGTGCCAGCAAAGTGGCCAATGGGGAGACCCAGTACTTC.

As to this clone: Germline is not matched at one junction end, which may reflect a read error. The chain couples TRBV6-5 to TRBJ2-5; D uncertain. The CDR3 contains 14 residues. Germline loops: CDR1 MNHEY, CDR2 SVGAGI. CDR3 in DNA: TGTGCCAGCAGTTACTCAGGTGACCATGAGACCCAGTACTTC. This codes for CASSYSGDHETQYF.

This rearrangement joins TRBV2 to TRBJ2-5, with 7 bases that match TRBD2. V lost 4 bases and J lost 5; bases outside the gene matches: 4. This CDR3 region has 13 residues. The germline CDR1 and CDR2 sequences are SNHLY and FYNNEI. The CDR3: CASSGVSGETQYF. CDR3 nucleotide sequence: TGTGCCAGCAGTGGTGTTAGCGGGGAGACCCAGTACTTC.

CDR3 residues: CAISDEAGGGNTIYF. CDR3 nucleotide sequence: TGTGCCATCAGTGATGAGGCAGGGGGTGGAAACACCATATATTTT. The rearrangement uses TRBV10-3 and TRBJ1-3; 7 bases are a match to TRBD1. Losses at the gene ends were 3 bases for V and 3 bases for J; bases not matched to a gene: 5. CDR1 is ENHRY, CDR2 SYGVKD, per germline. This CDR3 contains 15 residues.

This chain uses TRBV11-2 with TRBJ2-7; 7 positions agree with TRBD2. From germline, CDR1 is SGHAT and CDR2 FQNNGV. The CDR3 runs 15 residues. Trimming took 4 bases from V and 0 from J; bases not matched to a gene: 6. This chain's CDR3 is CASSSQRGSSYEQYF. CDR3 nucleotides: TGTGCCAGCAGCTCTCAGCGGGGCAGCTCCTACGAGCAGTACTTC.